This TCR beta chain was sequenced during a study of T-cell reconstitution after alpha-beta-depleted transplantation in children. Study results and caveats: At the one-year point after transplant, T-cell counts and TCRbeta diversity were found to come mostly from T cells that had been newly produced. Several hundred expanded graft clones reportedly gave rise to the alpha-beta T cells present about two months after transplant.

The CDR3 runs to 19 residues. Germline values: CDR1 SGHRS, CDR2 YFSETQ. Trimming cost V 2 bases and J 1 base; bases outside gene matches: 12. Using unique molecular identifiers, the investigators prepared the TCRbeta library. TCRdb passed the PCR reads through MiXCR, listing each CDR3 protein once. The sample holds roughly 200,000 distinct CDR3 sequences, 11% seen once. This clonotype has at least ten counts. Its antigen remains unknown. The chain employs TRBV5-1 and TRBJ2-1; 10 bases agree with TRBD2. Here the sequenced sample was PBMCs, taken before TCRalphabeta/CD19-depleted stem cell transplant. The sequence was collected from a child under two years old with acute myeloid leukemia, due to receive a stem cell transplant. This CDR3 reads CASSFIGKAGGWSYNEQFF. CDR3 nucleotides: TGCGCCAGCAGCTTTATTGGAAAAGCGGGGGGGTGGTCCTACAATGAGCAGTTCTTC.